What follows are 22 T cell receptor beta chains derived from one specimen sequenced in a study of blood T cells in healthy people across ages. A second 7 to 11 cycle PCR used barcoded and J-beta primers. Via MiXCR, TCRdb re-called the 5' RACE reads, giving one row per CDR3 protein. The sample lists some 640,000 distinct CDR3 sequences, under 30% occurring once. Sequencing was performed on blood. Receptors originate from an elderly woman in good health.

This clonotype was detected many times. V and J are TRBV5-1 and TRBJ2-1; D is ambiguous. Germline assignment: CDR1 SGHRS and CDR2 YFSETQ. The CDR3 runs to 14 residues. Between the trimmed V and J ends, which lost 4 bases and 8 bases, there was a span of 16 bases. The CDR3 sequence is CASSPAQLTHEQFF. CDR3 sequence (DNA): TGCGCCAGCAGCCCAGCCCAGCTCACCCATGAGCAGTTCTTC. The variable domain in full, completed from reference TRBV5-1 and TRBJ2-1, reads KAGVTQTPRYLIKTRGQQVTLSCSPISGHRSVSWYQQTPGQGLQFLFEYFSETQRNKGNFPGRFSGRQFSNSRSEMNVSTLELGDSALYLCASSPAQLTHEQFFGPGTRLTVL.

Comment on this clonotype: At one of its ends the junction is not consistent with the germline gene, which may arise from a read error. The chain joins TRBV6-1 to TRBJ2-1; 8 bases line up with TRBD1. The CDR3 contains 17 residues. In germline, CDR1 is MNHNS, CDR2 SASEGT. In DNA form, the CDR3 reads TGCGCCAGCAGTAAACGAGGGACAGGCGTTGGGGGCAATGAGCAGTTCTTC. As protein: CASSKRGTGVGGNEQFF.

V gene TRBV15 combines with J gene TRBJ2-3; tentatively, D is TRBD1 (5 bases). In germline, CDR1 is LNHNV, CDR2 YYDKDF (reference sequence). Trimming stripped 3 bases from V and 14 bases from J, with 18 bases between. The CDR3 consists of 13 residues. The CDR3 spells CATSSPPTDARYF. CDR3 sequence (DNA): TGTGCCACCAGCAGTCCCCCGACAGATGCGCGGTATTTT. Using reference TRBV15 and TRBJ2-3 for the parts outside the CDR3, the full variable domain is DAMVIQNPRYQVTQFGKPVTLSCSQTLNHNVMYWYQQKSSQAPKLLFHYYDKDFNNEADTPDNFQSRRPNTSFCFLDIRSPGLGDTAMYLCATSSPPTDARYFGPGTRLTVL.

This clonotype was seen a few times. The gene calls are TRBV9 and TRBJ1-1; D perhaps matches TRBD1 (5 bases). Germline CDR1 and CDR2: SGDLS and YYNGEE. The ends were cut back, 0 bases at V and 6 bases at J, with 21 bases in the middle. CDR3 length equals 17 residues. As DNA, the CDR3 is TGTGCCAGCAGCGTAGGTACAGGAGATCGCGATTACGCTGAAGCTTTCTTT. Residues: CASSVGTGDRDYAEAFF.

In this sample, this clonotype turned up many times. The chain recombines TRBV4-3 with TRBJ2-6; the D gene is possibly TRBD1 (5 bases). The V gene's germline CDR1 is LGHNA and CDR2 YSLEER. The ends were cut back, 5 bases at V and 2 bases at J, with 16 bases in the middle. CDR3 length: 17 amino acids. CDR3 loop: CASSLTPVRAGANVLTF. In nucleotides, the CDR3 is TGCGCCAGCAGCTTAACACCGGTCAGGGCTGGGGCCAACGTCCTGACTTTC.

This clonotype was counted ten times or more. The rearrangement joins TRBV5-1 to TRBJ2-7; D is perhaps TRBD1 (5 bases). Trimming stripped 3 bases from V and 7 bases from J, with 14 bases between. The germline gives CDR1 SGHRS, CDR2 YFSETQ. This CDR3 comprises 13 residues. CDR3 sequence reads: CASSWPGSPEQYF. The CDR3, as DNA: TGCGCCAGCAGCTGGCCAGGGTCCCCAGAGCAGTACTTC.

Remarks on this clonotype: A much larger clone is a single base away; this may be a read error. The chain is built from TRBV6-5 and TRBJ1-4, with D uncertain. With 8 bases removed from V and 4 bases from J, the gap between germline ends came to 17 bases. The CDR3 sequence is 15 residues long. Germline V gives CDR1 MNHEY, CDR2 SVGAGI. In nucleotides, the CDR3 is TGTGCCAGCGGGGAGGGAGCGGGATTTAATGAAAAACTGTTTTTT. It yields the protein CASGEGAGFNEKLFF.

There are many counts of this clonotype. This rearrangement joins TRBV12-3 or TRBV12-4 to TRBJ2-7, with 7 nucleotides matching TRBD1. This CDR3 region has 13 residues. The ends lost 2 bases at V and 6 bases at J; junction bases unmatched: 4. The CDR3 loop is CASSLLDRAEQYF. CDR3 sequence (DNA): TGTGCCAGCAGTTTACTAGACAGGGCCGAGCAGTACTTC.

This clonotype was seen many times. The chain couples TRBV19 to TRBJ2-7; 9 bases fit TRBD2. V trimming: 5 bases; J trimming: 2 bases; junction bases outside the gene matches: 7. Germline CDR1 is LNHDA and CDR2 is SQIVND (reference sequence). This CDR3 spans 15 amino acids. The CDR3 sequence: CASSPASGATYEQYF. The CDR3 bases are TGTGCCAGTAGTCCCGCTAGCGGGGCGACCTACGAGCAGTACTTC.

This clonotype has more than one count but fewer than ten. The chain is built from TRBV2 and TRBJ1-1; D unresolved. Trimming shortened V by 7 bases and J by 6 bases, and 9 bases separated the two germline ends. Germline V lookup: CDR1 SNHLY, CDR2 FYNNEI. The CDR3 contains 11 residues. DNA of the CDR3: TGTGCCAGCATGCGGACGTCTGAAGCTTTCTTT. Encoded protein: CASMRTSEAFF.

The V and J genes are TRBV9 and TRBJ2-3, with 7 positions matching TRBD2. The V segment lost 2 bases and the J segment 3 bases; nucleotides outside the gene matches: 6. CDR3 size: 15 residues. CDR1 SGDLS and CDR2 YYNGEE come from the germline V gene. CDR3 in amino acids: CASSVGGGFTDTQYF. CDR3 nucleotide sequence: TGTGCCAGCAGCGTTGGGGGGGGGTTTACAGATACGCAGTATTTT.

The J gene is TRBJ2-3, the V gene TRBV20-1, with 8 bases fitting TRBD2. Germline trimming cut 7 bases from V and 3 bases from J; bases unmatched to any gene: 12. CDR3 length: 15 residues. From germline, CDR1 is DFQATT and CDR2 SNEGSKA (reference sequence). The CDR3 spells CSVAHYAGGTDTQYF. CDR3 nucleotides: TGCAGTGTGGCCCACTATGCGGGGGGAACAGATACGCAGTATTTT.

This clonotype was recorded at least ten times. V is TRBV9 and J is TRBJ2-1; TRBD2 matches at 11 bases. The length of the CDR3 is 18 residues. Trimming took 0 bases from V and 1 from J; bases not matched to a gene: 6. Germline V gene sequence: CDR1 SGDLS, CDR2 YYNGEE. The CDR3 sequence is CASSVVVAGGPSYNEQFF. The CDR3 nucleotides are TGTGCCAGCAGCGTAGTGGTAGCGGGGGGGCCGTCCTACAATGAGCAGTTCTTC.

This clonotype occurred a few times. The rearrangement uses TRBV7-3 and TRBJ1-1, with D unresolved. Deletions cut 3 bases from V and 1 base from J, with 6 bases between. Germline loops: CDR1 SGHTA, CDR2 FQGTGA. This CDR3 has 13 residues. The CDR3 DNA reads TGTGCCAGCAGCTTTGTCGGGAACACTGAAGCTTTCTTT. Its translation is CASSFVGNTEAFF.

This clonotype came up many times. The chain combines TRBV6-5 with TRBJ2-3, with 14 bases matching TRBD2. CDR3 size: 17 residues. From germline, CDR1 is MNHEY and CDR2 SVGAGI. The V and J ends lost 0 bases and 7 bases, in that order; junction bases with no gene match: 6. CDR3 DNA sequence: TGTGCCAGCAGTTACTCGATGGGACTAGCGGGGGCGAATACGCAGTATTTT. This codes for CASSYSMGLAGANTQYF.

This clonotype was recorded once. The V call is TRBV20-1, the J call TRBJ1-2; TRBD1 is a possible D gene (6 bases). Trimming took 3 bases from V and 5 from J, leaving 16 bases between them. Germline values: CDR1 DFQATT, CDR2 SNEGSKA (reference sequence). CDR3 length equals 14 residues. The CDR3 is CSARVPGVQYGYTF. The CDR3 DNA reads TGCAGTGCTAGGGTCCCAGGGGTCCAGTATGGCTACACCTTC.

Comments on this clonotype: Being one base from a much bigger clone, this may be a read error. The chain joins TRBV6-1 to TRBJ2-1, with 8 nucleotides matching TRBD2. There are 15 residues in the CDR3. CDR1 is MNHNS, CDR2 SASEGT, per germline. CDR3 nucleotides: TGTGTCAGCAGACCCGGGGGGGCATCTTACAATGAGCAGTTCTTC. Its protein product is CVSRPGGASYNEQFF.

This clonotype was counted at least ten times. The rearrangement joins TRBV5-1 to TRBJ2-6, with D uncertain. CDR1 is SGHRS and CDR2 is YFSETQ in the germline V gene. The CDR3 has 14 amino acids. CDR3 nucleotides: TGCGCTTCCGAGTCCAGTTCTGGGGCCAACGTCCTGACTTTC. Protein sequence: CASESSSGANVLTF.

This clonotype was seen ten or more times. The J gene is TRBJ2-7, the V gene TRBV14; no firm D call. The germline CDR1 and CDR2 sequences are SGHDN and FVKESK. CDR3 length equals 13 residues. Trimming removed 3 bases from V and 6 bases from J, with 12 bases in between. The CDR3 DNA is TGTGCCAGCAGCCAGGTCGACAACATCGAGCAGTACTTC. Translation gives CASSQVDNIEQYF.

This clonotype was detected ten times or more. The gene calls are TRBV7-9 and TRBJ2-3, with 9 bases matching TRBD1. The CDR3 extends over 14 amino acids. J gave up 5 bases and V 4 bases, and 4 bases lay outside the gene matches. Germline V CDR1 and CDR2: SEHNR, FQNEAQ (reference sequence). CDR3: CASSWDRAGDTQYF. CDR3 DNA: TGTGCCAGCAGCTGGGACAGGGCCGGAGATACGCAGTATTTT. Full variable domain (outside the CDR3, taken from reference TRBV7-9 and TRBJ2-3): DTGVSQNPRHKITKRGQNVTFRCDPISEHNRLYWYRQTLGQGPEFLTYFQNEAQLEKSRLLSDRFSAERPKGSFSTLEIQRTEQGDSAMYLCASSWDRAGDTQYFGPGTRLTVL.

J is TRBJ2-3 and V is TRBV3-1; TRBD1 matches at 7 bases. The CDR3 spans 15 residues. Germline values: CDR1 LGHDT, CDR2 YNNKEL (reference sequence). J was trimmed by 4 bases and V by 4 bases; bases with no gene match: 8. CDR3 region: CASSLGQNAPDTQYF. In DNA, the CDR3 is TGTGCCAGCAGCCTGGGACAGAATGCGCCAGATACGCAGTATTTT.

This clonotype was seen many times. The chain combines TRBV19 with TRBJ1-5; 10 positions match TRBD1. The CDR3 has 16 amino acids. CDR1 LNHDA and CDR2 SQIVND come from the germline V gene (reference sequence). V lost 6 bases and J lost 7; bases outside the gene matches: 12. As DNA, the CDR3 is TGTGCCAGTAGCGCCGGGACAGGGGATTTTAGGCAGCCCCAGCATTTT. Protein: CASSAGTGDFRQPQHF.